These 29 T cell receptor beta chains were all obtained from the same sample, sequenced in a study of blood T cell repertoires in COVID-19. The method was immunoSEQ multiplex PCR; TCRdb's version includes in-frame clones alone and lacks a portion of them. The sample includes 250,000 to 300,000 clones, around nine tenths of them seen just once. The sequenced material came from peripheral blood. These receptor sequences come from a woman aged 25 to 39 with COVID-19, enrolled during active disease.

The chain employs TRBV24-1 and TRBJ2-2; no clear D gene. This CDR3 spans 13 amino acids. V shed 0 bases and J shed 6 bases, with 4 bases lying between them. Germline CDR1 reads KGHDR; CDR2 reads SFDVKD. The CDR3 region is CATSDLVSGELFF. The CDR3, as DNA: TGTGCCACCAGTGATTTGGTCTCCGGGGAGCTGTTTTTT.

The V and J genes are TRBV5-4 and TRBJ2-7, with D perhaps TRBD1 (6 bases). Germline V gives CDR1 SGHNT, CDR2 YYREEE (reference sequence). V was clipped by 5 bases and J by 2 bases, with 17 bases between them. The CDR3 is made up of 15 amino acids. Here the CDR3 reads CASREDGTPPYEQYF. The CDR3 bases are TGTGCCAGCAGGGAGGACGGGACACCCCCCTACGAGCAGTACTTC.

This rearrangement joins TRBV13 to TRBJ2-1; a possible D gene is TRBD1 (6 bases). Germline V gene sequence: CDR1 PRHDT, CDR2 FYEKMQ (reference sequence). This CDR3 contains 16 residues. Trimming left V 4 bases short and J 1 base short, with 14 bases between. For the CDR3, the DNA is TGTGCCAGCAGCTCGACAGGCTTTGAGTCCTACAATGAGCAGTTCTTC. Amino acids: CASSSTGFESYNEQFF.

The chain combines TRBV5-4 with TRBJ2-2, with 11 bases aligning to TRBD2. J was trimmed by 7 bases and V by 4 bases; bases with no gene match: 12. This CDR3 region has 17 residues. Germline V gene sequence: CDR1 SGHNT, CDR2 YYREEE (reference sequence). DNA for the CDR3: TGTGCCAGCAGCCTCATAAAACTAGCGGGGGACAACGGGGAGCTGTTTTTT. It translates to CASSLIKLAGDNGELFF.

The chain links TRBV5-1 to TRBJ2-5; 9 positions match TRBD2. V lost 2 bases and J lost 3; bases outside the gene matches: 5. Germline CDR1 SGHRS, CDR2 YFSETQ. The length of the CDR3 is 15 residues. As DNA, the CDR3 is TGCGCCAGCAGCTTAGTAGGGACTAGCAAAGAGACCCAGTACTTC. Protein: CASSLVGTSKETQYF.

The rearrangement links TRBV19 to TRBJ1-2; D perhaps matches TRBD1 (5 bases). The germline CDR1 and CDR2 sequences are LNHDA and SQIVND (reference sequence). The CDR3 length is 15 residues. Trimming removed 1 base from V and 7 bases from J, with 16 bases in between. CDR3 DNA sequence: TGTGCCAGTAGTATAGTAGCGGGACTCCGATTTGGCTACACCTTC. It translates to CASSIVAGLRFGYTF. The full variable domain, completed using reference TRBV19 and TRBJ1-2, is DGGITQSPKYLFRKEGQNVTLSCEQNLNHDAMYWYRQDPGQGLRLIYYSQIVNDFQKGDIAEGYSVSREKKESFPLTVTSAQKNPTAFYLCASSIVAGLRFGYTFGSGTRLTVV.

CDR3 DNA sequence: TGTGCCAGCAGCTTCCCTACTAGCGGGGGGGCCTACAATGAGCAGTTCTTC. This encodes CASSFPTSGGAYNEQFF. The chain joins TRBV5-4 to TRBJ2-1; the match to TRBD2 covers 13 bases. V lost 2 bases and J lost 2; bases outside the gene matches: 4. Germline-derived CDR1 and CDR2 are SGHNT and YYREEE (reference sequence). The CDR3 extends over 17 amino acids. Full variable domain (missing parts from reference TRBV5-4 and TRBJ2-1): ETGVTQSPTHLIKTRGQQVTLRCSSQSGHNTVSWYQQALGQGPQFIFQYYREEENGRGNFPPRFSGLQFPNYSSELNVNALELDDSALYLCASSFPTSGGAYNEQFFGPGTRLTVL.

The genes are TRBV19 and TRBJ2-3; D gene ambiguous. Deletions cut 0 bases from V and 5 bases from J, with 6 bases between. Germline V CDR1 and CDR2: LNHDA, SQIVND (reference sequence). The CDR3 totals 13 residues. The CDR3 sequence: CASSIDPGDTQYF. In DNA, the CDR3 is TGTGCCAGTAGTATAGATCCGGGAGATACGCAGTATTTT.

The rearrangement uses TRBV7-9 and TRBJ1-3, with TRBD1 as a possible D gene (5 bases). Between the trimmed V and J ends, which lost 2 bases and 0 bases, there was a span of 17 bases. From germline, CDR1 is SEHNR and CDR2 FQNEAQ (reference sequence). The length of the CDR3 is 18 residues. The CDR3 DNA sequence: TGTGCCAGCAGCTTATCCCCCGACAGTTCCCTCTCTGGAAACACCATATATTTT. Protein sequence: CASSLSPDSSLSGNTIYF.

The CDR3 is CASSLDAADTQYF. DNA of the CDR3: TGTGCCAGCAGCTTAGACGCGGCAGATACGCAGTATTTT. The chain uses TRBV11-2 and TRBJ2-3; D is unclear. The V end lost 0 bases, the J end lost 4 bases, and 5 bases lay between the germline ends. Germline CDR1 is SGHAT and CDR2 is FQNNGV. The CDR3 runs to 13 residues. Full variable domain (outside the CDR3, taken from reference TRBV11-2 and TRBJ2-3): EAGVAQSPRYKIIEKRQSVAFWCNPISGHATLYWYQQILGQGPKLLIQFQNNGVVDDSQLPKDRFSAERLKGVDSTLKIQPAKLEDSAVYLCASSLDAADTQYFGPGTRLTVL.

The chain uses TRBV9 and TRBJ1-3, with 7 nucleotides matching TRBD1. J was trimmed by 7 bases and V by 3 bases; bases with no gene match: 4. The CDR3 is 13 amino acids. Germline CDR1 SGDLS, CDR2 YYNGEE. The DNA of the CDR3 is TGTGCCAGCAGCGAGGGGGCCCAGAACACCATATATTTT. Protein: CASSEGAQNTIYF.

As to this clone: Other nucleotide sequences in the sample specify the same CDR3. This chain connects TRBV3-1 (or the pseudogene TRBV3-2) to TRBJ1-5; D call uncertain. Deletions cut 4 bases from V and 5 bases from J, with 6 bases between. Per the germline V gene, CDR1 is LGHDT and CDR2 is YNNKEL (reference sequence). The CDR3 sequence is 12 residues long. CDR3 in amino acids: CASSRRDQPQHF. The CDR3 nucleotides are TGTGCCAGCAGCCGCCGGGATCAGCCCCAGCATTTT.

The genes are TRBV6-5 and TRBJ2-1; tentatively, D is TRBD1 (5 bases). The CDR3 extends over 14 amino acids. The V end lost 6 bases, the J end lost 12 bases, and 21 bases lay between the germline ends. The germline gives CDR1 MNHEY, CDR2 SVGAGI. The CDR3: CASRQRAGGAGQFF. As DNA, the CDR3 is TGTGCCAGCAGACAACGAGCAGGTGGGGCTGGGCAGTTCTTC.

V usage is TRBV28 and J usage is TRBJ1-2; D is unclear. The germline V gene has CDR1 MDHEN and CDR2 SYDVKM. There are 12 residues in the CDR3. Between the trimmed V and J ends, which lost 5 bases and 5 bases, there was a span of 9 bases. For the CDR3, the DNA is TGTGCCAGCAGTACTAGGGTTTATGGCTACACCTTC. Translation: CASSTRVYGYTF.

The J gene is TRBJ2-7, the V gene TRBV6-1, with 11 bases aligning to TRBD2. Germline CDR1 is MNHNS and CDR2 is SASEGT. The CDR3 covers 15 residues. V shed 2 bases, J shed 4 bases, and the junction held 4 bases outside the gene matches. The CDR3 region is CASSETTSGVYEQYF. CDR3 DNA: TGTGCCAGCAGTGAAACGACTAGCGGGGTTTACGAGCAGTACTTC.

CDR3 in DNA: TGCGCCAGCAGCCAGGGAGGGTCCTCCTACGAGCAGTACTTC. This gives the protein CASSQGGSSYEQYF. This chain uses TRBV4-1 with TRBJ2-7; TRBD2 matches at 7 bases. This CDR3 contains 14 residues. From germline, CDR1 is MGHRA and CDR2 YSYEKL. Unmatched junction bases numbered 2, after V lost 3 bases and J lost 0 bases.

The chain has TRBV29-1 and TRBJ1-1, with 10 bases identical to TRBD1. Losses at the gene ends were 7 bases for V and 4 bases for J; bases not matched to a gene: 3. The CDR3 spans 12 residues. In germline, CDR1 is SQVTM, CDR2 ANQGSEA. The DNA for the CDR3 is TGCAGCGGGACAGGGGGGGCCACTGAAGCTTTCTTT. It translates to CSGTGGATEAFF. Full variable domain (remainder filled in from reference TRBV29-1 and TRBJ1-1): SAVISQKPSRDICQRGTSLTIQCQVDSQVTMMFWYRQQPGQSLTLIATANQGSEATYESGFVIDKFPISRPNLTFSTLTVSNMSPEDSSIYLCSGTGGATEAFFGQGTRLTVV.

This clone showed up just once. The chain carries TRBV11-2 and TRBJ2-1; D is ambiguous. The CDR3 sequence is 14 residues long. Germline CDR1 SGHAT, CDR2 FQNNGV. Trimming removed 6 bases from V and 4 bases from J, with 13 bases in between. The CDR3 region is CASRGPSLYNEQFF. CDR3 DNA: TGTGCCAGCAGGGGCCCGAGTCTTTACAATGAGCAGTTCTTC. The variable domain in full, with the rest retrieved from reference TRBV11-2 and TRBJ2-1, is EAGVAQSPRYKIIEKRQSVAFWCNPISGHATLYWYQQILGQGPKLLIQFQNNGVVDDSQLPKDRFSAERLKGVDSTLKIQPAKLEDSAVYLCASRGPSLYNEQFFGPGTRLTVL.

The gene calls are TRBV5-6 and TRBJ1-1; D remains ambiguous. Germline V gene lookup returns CDR1 SGHDT and CDR2 YYEEEE. The CDR3 runs 13 residues. Between the trimmed V and J ends, which lost 0 bases and 1 base, there was a span of 4 bases. CDR3 in DNA: TGTGCCAGCAGCTTGGCAGGGAACACTGAAGCTTTCTTT. It translates to CASSLAGNTEAFF.

This chain joins TRBV19 and TRBJ2-1, with 9 bases identical to TRBD1. The V and J ends lost 7 bases and 8 bases, in that order; junction bases with no gene match: 12. The CDR3 consists of 15 residues. Germline values: CDR1 LNHDA, CDR2 SQIVND (reference sequence). CDR3 DNA sequence: TGTGCCAGTAACCCCGGGACAGGGCCTAACGATGAGCAGTTCTTC. This sequence encodes CASNPGTGPNDEQFF.

V and J are TRBV5-1 and TRBJ2-5; D is unclear. The V gene's germline CDR1 is SGHRS and CDR2 YFSETQ. This CDR3 has 13 residues. With 2 bases removed from V and 4 bases from J, the gap between germline ends came to 9 bases. In nucleotides, the CDR3 is TGCGCCAGCAGCTTCTCACGGGTAGAGACCCAGTACTTC. This sequence encodes CASSFSRVETQYF.

This chain connects TRBV11-2 to TRBJ2-1; D remains ambiguous. The CDR3 has 11 amino acids. Trimming shortened V by 4 bases and J by 7 bases, and 5 bases separated the two germline ends. Per germline, CDR1 SGHAT and CDR2 FQNNGV. CDR3 sequence (DNA): TGTGCCAGCAGCTATAGTAATGAGCAGTTCTTC. Its translation is CASSYSNEQFF. Supplemented by reference TRBV11-2 and TRBJ2-1, the full variable domain reads EAGVAQSPRYKIIEKRQSVAFWCNPISGHATLYWYQQILGQGPKLLIQFQNNGVVDDSQLPKDRFSAERLKGVDSTLKIQPAKLEDSAVYLCASSYSNEQFFGPGTRLTVL.

The V and J genes are TRBV3-1 (or the pseudogene TRBV3-2) and TRBJ1-5, with TRBD1 as a possible D gene (5 bases). The CDR3 contains 13 residues. V gave up 1 base and J gave up 4 bases, with 5 bases separating them. Per germline, CDR1 LGHDT and CDR2 YNNKEL (reference sequence). For the CDR3, the DNA is TGTGCCAGCAGCCAAGCAGGGAATCAGCCCCAGCATTTT. Translating it yields CASSQAGNQPQHF.

The chain combines TRBV7-9 with TRBJ2-7; TRBD1 matches 7 bases. Germline V CDR1 and CDR2: SEHNR, FQNEAQ (reference sequence). V dropped 1 base and J dropped 5; count of bases not matched to a gene: 5. The CDR3 consists of 14 residues. The CDR3 DNA is TGTGCCAGCAGCTTAGGACAGGGTCTCCACGAGCAGTACTTC. This encodes CASSLGQGLHEQYF.

The rearrangement uses TRBV12-5 and TRBJ1-5; D not resolved. CDR3 size: 13 residues. V was cut by 1 base and J by 5 bases, with 6 bases left in between. The germline CDR1 and CDR2 sequences are LGHNT and FRNRAP. The CDR3 is CASGLALYQPQHF. As DNA, the CDR3 is TGTGCTAGTGGTTTGGCACTATATCAGCCCCAGCATTTT.

The chain carries TRBV2 and TRBJ1-2; 7 bases align to TRBD1. This CDR3 is 14 amino acids long. The germline V gene encodes CDR1 SNHLY and CDR2 FYNNEI. V was clipped by 4 bases and J by 6 bases; unmatched bases: 8. The CDR3 loop is CASSAGQVWDGYTF. For the CDR3, the DNA is TGTGCCAGCAGTGCCGGACAGGTCTGGGATGGCTACACCTTC.

The V call is TRBV9, the J call TRBJ2-1, with D unclear. V dropped 0 bases and J dropped 0 bases, with 13 bases sitting between them. Germline V CDR1 and CDR2: SGDLS, YYNGEE. CDR3 size: 17 residues. The CDR3 DNA sequence: TGTGCCAGCAGCGTAGGTCCCGTTTCGAGCTCCTACAATGAGCAGTTCTTC. Its protein is CASSVGPVSSSYNEQFF.

CDR3 sequence: CASSPLGYYGYTF. The CDR3 nucleotides read TGTGCCAGCAGCCCCCTCGGTTACTATGGCTACACCTTC. This chain uses TRBV5-4 with TRBJ1-2; no definite D call. V lost 4 bases, J lost 3 bases, and 10 bases lay in between. Germline CDR1 is SGHNT and CDR2 is YYREEE (reference sequence). The CDR3 runs 13 residues.

The chain couples TRBV4-1 to TRBJ1-1; TRBD1 might be the D (5 bases). V lost 1 base, J lost 0 bases, and 15 bases lay in between. The CDR3 is 17 residues long. The germline CDR1 and CDR2 sequences are MGHRA and YSYEKL. This CDR3 reads CASSQVYSDTLNTEAFF. DNA for the CDR3: TGCGCCAGCAGCCAAGTCTACTCGGACACATTGAACACTGAAGCTTTCTTT.